These 5 T cell receptor beta chains were all obtained from the same sample, sequenced in a study of blood T cells in healthy people across ages. PCR was performed a second time for about 7 to 12 cycles using a sample-barcoded 5' primer and a J-beta primer mix. Using its own MiXCR run on the 5' RACE reads, TCRdb lists one record per CDR3 protein. The table records 800,000 to 1,000,000 distinct CDR3 sequences, about 48% of them present only once. The specimen sequenced was blood. Every receptor here comes from a man aged 25-40 years in good health.

The chain employs TRBV24-1 and TRBJ1-2; TRBD1 matches at 9 bases. CDR1 KGHDR and CDR2 SFDVKD come from the germline V gene. With V trimmed by 1 base and J by 7 bases, 6 bases remained unmatched. The CDR3 totals 15 residues. CDR3 region: CATSDLTGGFGGYTF. DNA for the CDR3: TGTGCCACCAGTGATTTAACAGGGGGCTTCGGTGGCTACACCTTC.

CDR3 DNA: TGTGCCAGCAGCCAAACTGGCAGCGGGCAGACCCAGTACTTC. Its translation is CASSQTGSGQTQYF. This chain joins TRBV3-1 and TRBJ2-5, with a weak D call TRBD2 (6 bases). The V gene lost 2 bases and the J gene lost 6 bases, with 13 bases spanning the gap. CDR1 and CDR2 from the germline V gene are LGHDT and YNNKEL (reference sequence). The CDR3 is 14 amino acids.

This clonotype came up many times. This chain connects TRBV20-1 to TRBJ1-2; TRBD1 matches 9 bases. The germline gives CDR1 DFQATT, CDR2 SNEGSKA (reference sequence). With V trimmed by 2 bases and J by 8 bases, 9 bases remained unmatched. CDR3 length: 14 amino acids. CDR3 DNA sequence: TGCAGTGCTAGACGTCCCGGGACAGGGCCCGGCTACACCTTC. Protein sequence: CSARRPGTGPGYTF.

Here the CDR3 DNA reads TGTGCCAGCAGCCGGACAGGGGGCAGGGACACTGAAGCTTTCTTT. Translating it yields CASSRTGGRDTEAFF. The J gene is TRBJ1-1, the V gene TRBV4-2; the match to TRBD1 covers 11 bases. The J segment lost 3 bases and the V segment lost 4 bases, leaving 4 bases of the junction unmatched. Germline V CDR1 and CDR2: LGHNA, YNFKEQ. This CDR3 is 15 amino acids long.

The chain carries TRBV5-1 and TRBJ1-2, with TRBD1 matching 8 bases. V was pared by 0 bases and J by 5 bases, with 6 bases of the junction left unmatched. Germline CDR1 reads SGHRS; CDR2 reads YFSETQ. The CDR3 has 15 amino acids. For the CDR3, the DNA is TGCGCCAGCAGCTTGGAGTTTCAGGGGGCGTATGGCTACACCTTC. It is translated as CASSLEFQGAYGYTF.